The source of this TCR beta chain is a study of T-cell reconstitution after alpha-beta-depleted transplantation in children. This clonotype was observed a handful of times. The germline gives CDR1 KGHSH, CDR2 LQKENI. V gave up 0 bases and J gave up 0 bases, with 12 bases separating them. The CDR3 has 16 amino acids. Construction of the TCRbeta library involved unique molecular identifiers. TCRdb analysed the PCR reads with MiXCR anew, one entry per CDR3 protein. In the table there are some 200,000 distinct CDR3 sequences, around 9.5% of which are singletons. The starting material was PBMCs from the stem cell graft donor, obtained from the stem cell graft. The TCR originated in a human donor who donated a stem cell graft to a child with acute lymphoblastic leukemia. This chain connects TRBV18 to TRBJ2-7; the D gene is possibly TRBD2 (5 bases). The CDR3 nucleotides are TGTGCCAGCTCACCACCGAGAAGCGGCAGCTCCTACGAGCAGTACTTC. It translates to CASSPPRSGSSYEQYF.